This T cell receptor (beta chain) was obtained from a study of cytomegalovirus exposure and HLA in healthy donors. General study results and limits: There were some public TCRs occurring in many donors, but most TCR sequences were rare. TCR beta sequences reportedly predicted most subjects' HLA-A and HLA-B alleles accurately.

Comment on this clone: Its target is unknown.

The PCR was carried out with 60 Vbeta primers and 13 Jbeta primers. Profiling relied on immunoSEQ multiplex PCR, and the TCRdb table lists in-frame clones only, not all of them. The sample contains about 180,000 clones, 76% of which appear only once. The sequenced sample consisted of PBMCs. The receptor was isolated from a man aged 18 to 30 in good health and CMV-seronegative.

The CDR3 sequence: CASSPASPGTGAYEQYF. The CDR3, as DNA: TGCGCCAGCAGCCCAGCATCTCCCGGGACAGGGGCCTACGAGCAGTACTTC. The chain uses TRBV4-1 and TRBJ2-7; 10 nucleotides agree with TRBD1. Germline loops: CDR1 MGHRA, CDR2 YSYEKL. The V gene end was trimmed by 4 bases and the J gene end by 2 bases; junction bases not matched to a gene: 11. The CDR3 covers 17 residues.